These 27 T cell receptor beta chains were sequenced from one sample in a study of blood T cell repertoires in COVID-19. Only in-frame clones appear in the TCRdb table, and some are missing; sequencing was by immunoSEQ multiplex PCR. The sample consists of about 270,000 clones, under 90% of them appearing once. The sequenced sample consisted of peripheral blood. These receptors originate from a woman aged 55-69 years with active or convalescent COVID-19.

CDR3 DNA sequence: TGTGCCATCAGAGGGACAGGGGGGATCACTGAAGCTTTCTTT. As protein: CAIRGTGGITEAFF. V is TRBV10-3 and J is TRBJ1-1, with TRBD1 identical over 11 bases. CDR3 size: 14 residues. Germline CDR1 is ENHRY and CDR2 is SYGVKD. Losses at the gene ends were 6 bases for V and 4 bases for J; bases not matched to a gene: 4.

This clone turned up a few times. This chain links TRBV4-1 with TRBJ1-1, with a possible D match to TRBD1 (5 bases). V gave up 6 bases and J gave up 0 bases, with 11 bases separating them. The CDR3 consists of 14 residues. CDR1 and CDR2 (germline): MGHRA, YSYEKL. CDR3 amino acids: CASRRDRMNTEAFF. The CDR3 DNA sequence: TGCGCCAGCAGGCGGGACCGCATGAACACTGAAGCTTTCTTT.

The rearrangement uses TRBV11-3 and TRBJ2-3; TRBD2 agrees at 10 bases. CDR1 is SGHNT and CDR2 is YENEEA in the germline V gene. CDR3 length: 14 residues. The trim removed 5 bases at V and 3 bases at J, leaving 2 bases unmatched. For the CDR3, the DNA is TGTGCCAGCAGCGAAGCGGGGGGGACAGATACGCAGTATTTT. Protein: CASSEAGGTDTQYF.

CDR3 residues: CASATGSRSEAFF. CDR3 DNA: TGTGCCAGCGCGACTGGGTCGCGTAGTGAAGCTTTCTTT. The chain has TRBV11-3 and TRBJ1-1; D ambiguous. Germline values: CDR1 SGHNT, CDR2 YENEEA. V gave up 8 bases and J gave up 7 bases, with 17 bases separating them. The CDR3 loop spans 13 amino acids.

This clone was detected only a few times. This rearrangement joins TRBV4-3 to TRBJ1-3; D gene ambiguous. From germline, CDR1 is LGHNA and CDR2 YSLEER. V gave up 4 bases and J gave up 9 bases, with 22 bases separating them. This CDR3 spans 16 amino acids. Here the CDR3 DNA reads TGCGCCAGCAGCCTAAACCAGGACTATGAATCCGGCACCATATATTTT. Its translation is CASSLNQDYESGTIYF.

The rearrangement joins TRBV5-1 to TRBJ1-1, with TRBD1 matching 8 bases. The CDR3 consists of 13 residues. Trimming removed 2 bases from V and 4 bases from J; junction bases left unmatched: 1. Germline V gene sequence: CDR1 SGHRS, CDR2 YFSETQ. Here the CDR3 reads CASSLTGGTEAFF. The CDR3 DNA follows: TGCGCCAGCAGCTTAACAGGGGGCACTGAAGCTTTCTTT.

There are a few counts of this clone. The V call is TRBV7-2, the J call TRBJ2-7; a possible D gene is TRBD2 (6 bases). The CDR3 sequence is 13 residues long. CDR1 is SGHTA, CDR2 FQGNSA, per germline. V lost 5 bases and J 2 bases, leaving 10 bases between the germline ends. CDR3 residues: CASSAGLAYEQYF. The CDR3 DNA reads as TGTGCCAGCAGCGCGGGACTGGCCTACGAGCAGTACTTC.

The CDR3: CSVVETGGTEAFF. CDR3 in DNA: TGCAGCGTTGTCGAGACAGGGGGCACTGAAGCTTTCTTT. The chain employs TRBV29-1 and TRBJ1-1; 9 nucleotides line up with TRBD1. Germline CDR1 is SQVTM and CDR2 is ANQGSEA. The CDR3 consists of 13 residues. Unmatched junction bases numbered 4, after V lost 4 bases and J lost 4 bases.

The CDR3 DNA reads TGCGCCAGCAGCCCCGGGGACAGGGACAATTCACCCCTCCACTTT. The encoded protein is CASSPGDRDNSPLHF. The chain couples TRBV5-1 to TRBJ1-6, with 9 nucleotides matching TRBD1. The CDR3 contains 15 residues. The germline CDR1 and CDR2 sequences are SGHRS and YFSETQ. V lost 4 bases to trimming and J lost 7 bases; unmatched junction nucleotides: 6.

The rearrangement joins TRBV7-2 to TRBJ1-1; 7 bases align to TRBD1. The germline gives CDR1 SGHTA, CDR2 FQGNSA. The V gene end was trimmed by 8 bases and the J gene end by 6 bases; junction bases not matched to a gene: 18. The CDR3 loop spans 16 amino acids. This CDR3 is CASPKAAGGIHSEAFF. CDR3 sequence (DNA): TGTGCCAGCCCCAAAGCGGCAGGGGGAATACATTCTGAAGCTTTCTTT.

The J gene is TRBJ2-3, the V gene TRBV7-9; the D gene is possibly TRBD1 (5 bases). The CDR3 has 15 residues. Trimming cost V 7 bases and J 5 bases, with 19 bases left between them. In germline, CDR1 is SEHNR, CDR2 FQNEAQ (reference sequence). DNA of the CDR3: TGTGCCAGCACCCTAGGGGCAGTGCAGGTAGATACGCAGTATTTT. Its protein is CASTLGAVQVDTQYF.

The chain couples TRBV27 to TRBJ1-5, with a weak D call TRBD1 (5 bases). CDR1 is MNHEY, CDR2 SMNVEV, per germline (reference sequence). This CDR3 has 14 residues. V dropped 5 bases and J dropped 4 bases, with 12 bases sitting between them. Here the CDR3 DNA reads TGTGCCAGCAGTCCCGGGGGAGCGAATCAGCCCCAGCATTTT. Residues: CASSPGGANQPQHF.

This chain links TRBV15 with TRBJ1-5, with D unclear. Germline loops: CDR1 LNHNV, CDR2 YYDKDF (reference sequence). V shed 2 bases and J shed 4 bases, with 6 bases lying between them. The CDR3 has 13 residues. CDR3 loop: CATSRNKNQPQHF. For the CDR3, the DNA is TGTGCCACCAGCAGAAACAAAAATCAGCCCCAGCATTTT. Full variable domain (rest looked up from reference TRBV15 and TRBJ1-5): DAMVIQNPRYQVTQFGKPVTLSCSQTLNHNVMYWYQQKSSQAPKLLFHYYDKDFNNEADTPDNFQSRRPNTSFCFLDIRSPGLGDTAMYLCATSRNKNQPQHFGDGTRLSIL.

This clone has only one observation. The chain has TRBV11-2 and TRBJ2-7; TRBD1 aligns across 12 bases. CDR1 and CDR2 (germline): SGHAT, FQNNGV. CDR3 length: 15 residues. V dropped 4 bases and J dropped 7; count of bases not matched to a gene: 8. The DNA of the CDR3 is TGTGCCAGCAGCTCACGGGACAGGGGGCGCTGGGAGCAGTACTTC. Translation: CASSSRDRGRWEQYF. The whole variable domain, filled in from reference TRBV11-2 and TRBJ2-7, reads EAGVAQSPRYKIIEKRQSVAFWCNPISGHATLYWYQQILGQGPKLLIQFQNNGVVDDSQLPKDRFSAERLKGVDSTLKIQPAKLEDSAVYLCASSSRDRGRWEQYFGPGTRLTVT.

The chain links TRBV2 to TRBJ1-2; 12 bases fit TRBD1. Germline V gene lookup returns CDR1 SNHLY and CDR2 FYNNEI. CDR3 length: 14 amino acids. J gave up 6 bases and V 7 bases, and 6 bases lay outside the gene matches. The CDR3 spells CASTGDRGPNGYTF. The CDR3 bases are TGTGCCAGCACCGGGGACAGGGGGCCGAATGGCTACACCTTC.

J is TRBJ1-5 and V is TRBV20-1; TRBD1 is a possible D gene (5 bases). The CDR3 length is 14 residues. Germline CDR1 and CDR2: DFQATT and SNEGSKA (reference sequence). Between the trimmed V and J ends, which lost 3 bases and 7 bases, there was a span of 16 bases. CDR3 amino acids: CSASRGLWYQPQHF. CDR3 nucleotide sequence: TGCAGTGCTAGTCGGGGACTGTGGTACCAGCCCCAGCATTTT.

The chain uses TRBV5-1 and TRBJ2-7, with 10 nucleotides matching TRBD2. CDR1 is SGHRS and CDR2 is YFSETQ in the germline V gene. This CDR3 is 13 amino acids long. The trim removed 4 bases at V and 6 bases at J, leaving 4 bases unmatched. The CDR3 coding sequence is TGCGCCAGCAGCGGAAGCGGGGGGGGCGAGCAGTACTTC. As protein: CASSGSGGGEQYF.

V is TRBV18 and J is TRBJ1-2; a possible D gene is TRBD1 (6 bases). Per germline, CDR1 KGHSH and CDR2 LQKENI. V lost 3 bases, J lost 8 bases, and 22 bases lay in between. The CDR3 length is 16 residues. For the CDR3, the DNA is TGTGCCAGCTCACCGTCCGGGACAAAGGGTTCGATAGGCTACACCTTC. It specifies CASSPSGTKGSIGYTF.

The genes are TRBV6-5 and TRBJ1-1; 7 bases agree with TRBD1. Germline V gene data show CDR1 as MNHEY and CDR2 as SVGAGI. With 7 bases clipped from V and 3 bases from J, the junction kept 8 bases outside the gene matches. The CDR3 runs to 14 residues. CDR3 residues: CASTLTGSDTEAFF. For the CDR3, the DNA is TGTGCCAGCACGTTGACAGGGTCGGACACTGAAGCTTTCTTT.

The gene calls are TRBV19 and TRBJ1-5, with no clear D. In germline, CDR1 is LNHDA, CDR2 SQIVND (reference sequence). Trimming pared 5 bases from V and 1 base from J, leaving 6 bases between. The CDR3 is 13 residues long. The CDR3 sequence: CASSYSSNQPQHF. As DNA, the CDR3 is TGTGCCAGTAGTTATAGCAGCAATCAGCCCCAGCATTTT. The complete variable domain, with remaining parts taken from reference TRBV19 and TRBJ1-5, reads DGGITQSPKYLFRKEGQNVTLSCEQNLNHDAMYWYRQDPGQGLRLIYYSQIVNDFQKGDIAEGYSVSREKKESFPLTVTSAQKNPTAFYLCASSYSSNQPQHFGDGTRLSIL.

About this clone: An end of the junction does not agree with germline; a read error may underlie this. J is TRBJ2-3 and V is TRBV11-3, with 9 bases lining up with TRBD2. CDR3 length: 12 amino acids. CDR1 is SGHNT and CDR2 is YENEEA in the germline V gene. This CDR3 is CASSLDRRGGVF. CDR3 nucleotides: TGTGCCAGCAGCTTAGATAGGCGGGGGGGTGTTTTT.

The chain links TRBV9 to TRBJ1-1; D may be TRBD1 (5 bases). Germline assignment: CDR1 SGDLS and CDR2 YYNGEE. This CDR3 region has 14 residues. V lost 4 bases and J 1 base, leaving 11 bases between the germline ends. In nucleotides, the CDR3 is TGTGCCAGCAGCCGGTTTACAGGGAACACTGAAGCTTTCTTT. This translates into CASSRFTGNTEAFF.

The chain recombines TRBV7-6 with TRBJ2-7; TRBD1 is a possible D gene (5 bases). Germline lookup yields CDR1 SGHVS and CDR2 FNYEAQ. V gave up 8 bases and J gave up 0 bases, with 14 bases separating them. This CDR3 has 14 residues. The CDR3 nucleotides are TGTGCCAGCGCCCGCGGACACAACTCCTACGAGCAGTACTTC. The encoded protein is CASARGHNSYEQYF.

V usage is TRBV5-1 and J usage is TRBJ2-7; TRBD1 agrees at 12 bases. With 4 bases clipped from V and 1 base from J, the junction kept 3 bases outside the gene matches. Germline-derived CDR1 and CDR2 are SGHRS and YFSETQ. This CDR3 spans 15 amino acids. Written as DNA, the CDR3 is TGCGCCAGCAGCAAGGGACAGGGGGCTTCCTACGAGCAGTACTTC. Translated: CASSKGQGASYEQYF.

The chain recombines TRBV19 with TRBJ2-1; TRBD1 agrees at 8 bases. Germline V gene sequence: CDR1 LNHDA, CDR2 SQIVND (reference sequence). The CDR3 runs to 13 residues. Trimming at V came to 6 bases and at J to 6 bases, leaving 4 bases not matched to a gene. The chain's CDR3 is CASSRQGSNEQFF. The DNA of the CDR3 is TGTGCCAGTAGCAGACAGGGGAGCAATGAGCAGTTCTTC.

This CDR3 is CASSPTPTLAETQYF. CDR3 sequence (DNA): TGTGCCAGCAGCCCGACCCCAACTCTAGCGGAAACGCAGTATTTT. The V gene is TRBV2, the J gene TRBJ2-3; TRBD2 matches 7 bases. CDR1 is SNHLY and CDR2 is FYNNEI in the germline V gene. J lost 9 bases, V lost 6 bases, and 15 bases had no gene match. This CDR3 spans 15 amino acids. The full variable domain, rest sourced from reference TRBV2 and TRBJ2-3, is EPEVTQTPSHQVTQMGQEVILRCVPISNHLYFYWYRQILGQKVEFLVSFYNNEISEKSEIFDDQFSVERPDGSNFTLKIRSTKLEDSAMYFCASSPTPTLAETQYFGPGTRLTVL.

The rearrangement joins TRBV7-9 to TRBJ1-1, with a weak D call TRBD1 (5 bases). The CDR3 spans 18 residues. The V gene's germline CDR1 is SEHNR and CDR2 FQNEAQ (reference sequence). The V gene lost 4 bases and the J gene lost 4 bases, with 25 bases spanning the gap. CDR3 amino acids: CASSSVGGRWRSSTEAFF. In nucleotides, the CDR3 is TGTGCCAGCAGCTCAGTCGGGGGGAGGTGGCGGAGTAGCACTGAAGCTTTCTTT. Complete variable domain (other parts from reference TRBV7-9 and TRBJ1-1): DTGVSQNPRHKITKRGQNVTFRCDPISEHNRLYWYRQTLGQGPEFLTYFQNEAQLEKSRLLSDRFSAERPKGSFSTLEIQRTEQGDSAMYLCASSSVGGRWRSSTEAFFGQGTRLTVV.